The rows below give T cell receptor beta chains drawn from one sample of a study of cytomegalovirus exposure and HLA in healthy donors. Profiled with immunoSEQ multiplex PCR; TCRdb holds only in-frame clones, not every one. The sample has 100,000 to 150,000 clones, roughly 74% seen once. Sequencing input: PBMCs. Receptors were obtained from a woman between 45 and 60 years old in good health and CMV-seropositive. Each CDR3 is given with its conserved first and last residue. The D gene is left open where the match is weak. Some rows have no size entry. The others give once, few or many, or a class for an expanded clone.

j_gene,abundance,d_gene,v_gene,CDR3aa,CDR3nt
TRBJ2-2,few,TRBD1,TRBV5-4,CASSLDPSGGSSGELFF,TGTGCCAGCAGCTTGGACCCATCAGGGGGCAGCAGCGGGGAGCTGTTTTTT
TRBJ1-6,many,-,TRBV5-8,CASSSRGSPNSPLHF,TGTGCCAGCAGCTCGCGGGGCTCTCCTAATTCACCCCTCCACTTT
TRBJ2-1,few,TRBD2,TRBV5-5,CASSSQAGGPYNEQFF,TGTGCCAGCAGTTCCCAAGCGGGGGGGCCTTACAATGAGCAGTTCTTC
TRBJ1-6,-,TRBD1,TRBV6-5,CPSTPTGGLYSPLHF,TGTCCCAGCACCCCGACAGGGGGGCTATATTCACCCCTCCACTTT
TRBJ1-2,-,TRBD1,TRBV28,CASTDRGRDYGYTF,TGTGCCAGCACCGACAGGGGGCGCGACTATGGCTACACCTTC
TRBJ1-2,-,-,TRBV4-3,CASSQAGRVVGYTF,TGCGCCAGCAGCCAAGCGGGCAGGGTCGTTGGCTACACCTTC
TRBJ2-1,-,-,TRBV5-1,CASSFRTENYNEQFF,TGCGCCAGCAGCTTCCGGACAGAGAATTACAATGAGCAGTTCTTC
TRBJ1-6,-,TRBD1,TRBV18,CASSPQDRGVTLHF,TGTGCCAGCTCACCTCAGGACAGGGGAGTGACCCTCCACTTT
TRBJ1-2,few,-,TRBV7-8,CASSLSGFGVANYGYPF,TGTGCCAGCAGCTTATCGGGGTTCGGGGTCGCTAACTATGGCTACCCCTTC
TRBJ1-6,-,-,TRBV4-1,CASSQGRQDNSPLHF,TGCGCCAGCAGCCAAGGCCGACAGGATAATTCACCCCTCCACTTT
TRBJ2-7,-,TRBD2,TRBV18,CASSSTGGSYSYEQYF,TGTGCCAGCTCCTCGACGGGGGGGTCGTACTCCTACGAGCAGTACTTC
TRBJ2-4,once,-,TRBV2,CASTVVAKNIQYF,TGTGCCAGCACGGTAGTAGCCAAAAACATTCAGTACTTC
TRBJ2-5,few,TRBD1,TRBV18,CASSHGTDQETQYF,TGTGCCAGCTCACATGGGACAGATCAAGAGACCCAGTACTTC
TRBJ1-6,-,TRBD1,TRBV6-1,CASRKGAEVSPLHF,TGTGCCAGCAGAAAGGGGGCAGAGGTGTCACCCCTCCACTTT
TRBJ2-3,-,TRBD2,TRBV5-6,CASSPLAGGRDTQYF,TGTGCCAGCAGCCCACTAGCGGGGGGTCGAGATACGCAGTATTTT
TRBJ2-5,-,-,TRBV21-1,CASSSHHPPLGETQYF,TGTGCCAGCAGCTCCCACCACCCACCTCTCGGGGAGACCCAGTACTTC
TRBJ1-4,-,-,TRBV27,CASKWGPNEKLFF,TGTGCCAGCAAATGGGGCCCTAATGAAAAACTGTTTTTT
TRBJ2-3,-,TRBD1,TRBV2,CASSGDSHTQYF,TGTGCCAGCAGTGGGGACAGCCATACGCAGTATTTT
TRBJ2-3,-,TRBD2,TRBV6-6,CASSYPGGDSTDTQYF,TGTGCCAGCAGTTACCCTGGGGGGGACAGCACAGATACGCAGTATTTT
TRBJ1-6,-,TRBD1,TRBV27,CASSPGQIRALHF,TGTGCCAGCAGTCCGGGACAGATAAGGGCCCTCCACTTT
TRBJ2-3,once,TRBD2,TRBV9,CASSVEIAGGTDTQYF,TGTGCCAGCAGCGTAGAGATAGCGGGGGGAACAGATACGCAGTATTTT
TRBJ1-5,once,-,TRBV5-6,CASRPGHNPNQPQHF,TGTGCCAGCAGACCAGGACACAACCCCAATCAGCCCCAGCATTTT
TRBJ1-3,-,TRBD1,TRBV2,CASRHGQGSGGNTIYF,TGTGCCAGCAGACACGGACAGGGATCAGGAGGAAACACCATATATTTT
TRBJ2-7,-,TRBD2,TRBV7-2,CASSFQSGGTSSYEQYF,TGTGCCAGCAGTTTTCAGAGCGGGGGGACTTCCTCCTACGAGCAGTACTTC
TRBJ1-1,few,-,TRBV6-5,CASSRDVQGQAFF,TGTGCCAGCAGCCGGGATGTACAGGGTCAGGCTTTCTTT
TRBJ2-3,-,TRBD2,TRBV18,CASSPPGAGGTDTQYF,TGTGCCAGCTCACCACCGGGAGCGGGGGGCACAGATACGCAGTATTTT
TRBJ2-1,-,TRBD1,TRBV27,CASSSSSGGFNEQFF,TGTGCCAGCAGTTCCTCCTCAGGGGGCTTCAATGAGCAGTTCTTC
TRBJ1-1,once,TRBD1,TRBV7-2,CASSHGQGSTFF,TGTGCCAGCAGCCACGGACAGGGGTCGACTTTCTTT
TRBJ2-1,-,TRBD2,TRBV2,CASSDALAGEIEQFF,TGTGCCAGCAGTGACGCCCTAGCGGGGGAGATTGAGCAGTTCTTC
TRBJ1-6,once,-,TRBV19,CASSIGGGFNSPLHF,TGTGCCAGTAGTATAGGCGGCGGTTTCAATTCACCCCTCCACTTT
TRBJ1-4,-,-,TRBV9,CASSVDGAEKLFF,TGTGCCAGCAGCGTAGATGGGGCAGAAAAACTGTTTTTT